The present entry profiles one T cell receptor (beta chain) with its context. Its target antigen remains unknown. No base-level quality is on record; no much larger clone is a single base apart. In the germline V gene, CDR1 corresponds to MNHEY and CDR2 to SVGAGI. The cysteine opens and the phenylalanine closes a CDR3 of 12 amino acids. The CDR3 DNA has 36 bases and is translated from base 1. Trimming at the junction amounts to 6 bases on V and 7 bases on J, and the germline ends lie 10 bases apart. The data were obtained in a study of blood T cell repertoires in COVID-19 (dated by TCRdb to between 2020 and 2021). At the level of the whole study: Samples from collaborators originated in the United States, Italy and Spain and spanned both the acute and convalescent phases of COVID-19. The material from the prospective study consisted of cDNA or gDNA derived from T cells, B-cell-depleted T cells, or PBMCs. Subjects who had been exposed to COVID-19, were actively infected with it, or had recovered from it provided the deeply sampled blood TCRbeta repertoires that made up the dataset. The repertoires were made available in a free public database intended to serve as a resource for research on the immune response to SARS-CoV-2. The samples were drawn from two sources: the first 160 participants of the ongoing ImmuneRACE study, and 1,254 subjects contributed by 6 global collaborators. Nearly every sample came with metadata listing a de-identified subject ID, COVID-19 status, age in years and sex. HLA class I and class II types, where available, came from metadata supplied by the sample provider rather than from assay-based typing.

Collaborating institutions collected whole blood in K2EDTA tubes following their own protocols. For TCRbeta analysis, collaborators shipped samples in one of three forms: frozen whole blood, isolated PBMCs, or DNA extracted from either of those sample types. Overall study outcomes, separate from this receptor: How much clinical and demographic metadata was included differed by source and by participant, and the metadata was provided uncurated.

TCRbeta CDR3 regions were amplified from genomic DNA by means of the immunoSEQ Assay, a bias-controlled multiplex PCR. Concerning the study's data processing: Nucleated cell counts per sample were estimated from amplification of reference gene primers within the assay. To quantify the absolute abundance of each unique TCRbeta CDR3 rearrangement, sequence reads were collapsed and filtered. For each sample, productive Simpson clonality was calculated by taking the square root of Simpson's diversity index across productive rearrangements. The clones in this table, taken by TCRdb from immuneACCESS, are in-frame only. Not every clone is retained; where verified, under half of the shortfall comes from an unresolved V gene, and the cause of the rest is unknown. That table supplies the V and J calls and clone size; D and trimming were determined from the DNA. Present in this sample are roughly 150,000 clones, 84% of which were seen just once. The ten largest clones take up roughly a tenth of the sample.

Sequenced material: peripheral blood. In this chain, TRBV6-5 is recombined with TRBJ2-1; 7 matching bases give a weak D call of TRBD2. This receptor was taken from a man between 65 and 80 years old with active or convalescent COVID-19. The CDR3 region reads CASRGGGNEQFF. The nucleotides are TGTGCCAGCAGAGGGGGGGGTAATGAGCAGTTCTTC.